Listed here are 12 T cell receptor beta chains from one sample, sequenced in a study of T cell clonality in common variable immunodeficiency. The assay was immunoSEQ multiplex PCR, and TCRdb's table has in-frame clones only and misses some. The specimen gives tens of thousands of clones without singletons; the ten biggest hold about 0.8%. Sequencing was carried out using peripheral blood mononuclear cells. The receptors derive from a person between 18 and 75 years old in good health.

Ten or more counts support this clone. The read comes to an end 3 residues before the CDR3 does, leaving the germline J gene to fill in the end. This sequence joins TRBV7-2 and TRBJ2-5; 9 bases agree with TRBD2. The length of the CDR3 is 15 residues. Germline assignment: CDR1 SGHTA and CDR2 FQGNSA. The ends lost 5 bases at V and 5 bases at J; junction bases unmatched: 9. The CDR3 is CASSQSSGSDETQYF. Partial CDR3 DNA: TGTGCCAGCAGCCAAAGTAGCGGGAGTGATGAGACC.

Incomplete CDR3 DNA: TGTGCCAGCAAGGGACTAATTTCATTCCGTGAG. Translating gives CASKGLISFRE. The whole CDR3 protein reads CASKGLISFREQFF. The V gene is TRBV2, the J gene TRBJ2-1, with 7 nucleotides matching TRBD2. The DNA ends 3 residues before the CDR3 does, and the rest of the CDR3 is filled in from the germline J gene. V lost 7 bases, J lost 9 bases, and 12 bases stayed unmatched. Looked up from germline, CDR1 is SNHLY and CDR2 is FYNNEI. The CDR3 length is 14 residues.

This clone was observed at least ten times. The DNA read from the CDR3 is TGCAGTGCTAGAGATAGCCAGGGTATAGAGACC. It specifies CSARDSQGIET. In full, the CDR3 is CSARDSQGIETQYF. V gene TRBV20-1 combines with J gene TRBJ2-5, with D possibly being TRBD1 (5 bases). Read coverage stops 3 residues before the CDR3 terminus; the germline J gene supplies the remainder. V was pared by 0 bases and J by 4 bases, with 12 bases between. CDR3 length: 14 residues. CDR1 is DFQATT and CDR2 is SNEGSKA in the germline V gene (reference sequence).

This clone was counted ten times or more. The read falls 3 residues short of the CDR3 end, and the missing part is taken from the germline J gene. V usage is TRBV5-6 and J usage is TRBJ2-5; 9 bases line up with TRBD2. Germline-derived CDR1 and CDR2 are SGHDT and YYEEEE. The ends lost 2 bases at V and 5 bases at J; junction bases unmatched: 4. The CDR3 consists of 14 residues. CDR3 region: CASSLSSGTETQYF. The CDR3 bases that were read are TGTGCCAGCAGCTTATCTAGCGGGACGGAGACC.

This clone was seen ten or more times. Read data end 3 residues before the CDR3 end; the end is taken from the germline J gene. The chain has TRBV7-8 and TRBJ2-2; tentatively, D is TRBD2 (6 bases). The CDR3 runs 15 residues. Germline CDR1 reads SGHVS; CDR2 reads FQNEAQ. The V end lost 1 base, the J end lost 1 base, and 7 bases lay between the germline ends. The CDR3 loop is CASSLVSGNTGELFF. CDR3 DNA, as far as it was read: TGTGCCAGCAGCTTAGTTAGCGGGAACACCGGGGAG.

The CDR3 sequence: CASSQDRNTGELFF. The CDR3 DNA, read in part, is TGTGCCAGCAGCCAGGACAGGAACACCGGGGAG. The V call is TRBV11-3, the J call TRBJ2-2, with D possibly being TRBD1 (6 bases). The CDR3 goes on 3 residues after the read ends, and that part is filled in from the germline J gene. CDR3 size: 14 residues. The germline V gene has CDR1 SGHNT and CDR2 YENEEA. Trimming pared 5 bases from V and 1 base from J, leaving 8 bases between.

This clone was recorded many times. The read ends 3 residues before the CDR3 terminus; that terminus is restored from the germline J gene. V and J are TRBV7-2 and TRBJ2-4; 7 nucleotides line up with TRBD1. V lost 5 bases and J lost 9; bases outside the gene matches: 13. Germline CDR1 is SGHTA and CDR2 is FQGNSA. This CDR3 spans 15 amino acids. The sequenced part of the CDR3 DNA is TGTGCCAGCAGCACATTAACAGGGGTATTATCCATT. It encodes CASSTLTGVLSI. The entire CDR3 protein is CASSTLTGVLSIQYF.

This clone was seen ten or more times. The read terminates 3 residues before the CDR3 end, so the remaining end is supplied by the germline J gene. This chain connects TRBV30 to TRBJ2-7, with D unclear. Germline CDR1 reads GTSNPN; CDR2 reads SVGIG (reference sequence). Between the trimmed V and J ends, which lost 3 bases and 1 base, there was a span of 16 bases. The CDR3 loop spans 15 amino acids. CDR3 loop: CAWSPRVLISYEQYF. The covered CDR3 bases are TGTGCCTGGAGCCCCCGGGTTCTCATATCCTACGAG.

In this sample, this clone turned up many times. The read terminates 3 residues ahead of where the CDR3 ends, so the germline J gene completes it. J is TRBJ1-1 and V is TRBV6-4, with D uncertain. Germline values: CDR1 MRHNA, CDR2 SNTAGT. V lost 4 bases and J lost 0, with 9 bases in between. The CDR3 covers 14 residues. The CDR3 sequence: CASSVSSMNTEAFF. Incomplete CDR3 DNA: TGTGCCAGCAGTGTCTCGAGCATGAACACTGAA.

This clone was observed at least ten times. The read stops 3 residues short of the end of the CDR3; the missing end is completed from the germline J gene. The V gene is TRBV11-2, the J gene TRBJ2-7; D is ambiguous. Germline assignment: CDR1 SGHAT and CDR2 FQNNGV. V was trimmed by 0 bases and J by 4 bases, leaving 10 bases between them. There are 14 residues in the CDR3. The sequenced CDR3 bases are TGTGCCAGCAGCTTAGATCGTCTGCGTTACGAG. It yields the protein CASSLDRLRYE. The entire CDR3 protein is CASSLDRLRYEQYF.

A word on this clone: The read ends 3 residues shy of where the CDR3 ends; the end is completed using the germline J gene. The chain has TRBV19 and TRBJ1-1, with TRBD1 matching 7 bases. The CDR3 runs to 14 residues. V lost 1 base and J lost 4; bases outside the gene matches: 3. Germline CDR1 LNHDA, CDR2 SQIVND (reference sequence). Partial CDR3 DNA: TGTGCCAGTAGTATAGTAAGGACAGGCACTGAA. It encodes CASSIVRTGTE. The CDR3 in its entirety is CASSIVRTGTEAFF.

This clone was recorded at least ten times. CDR3 region: CASSSGTGGQGNTIYF. The DNA read from the CDR3 is TGTGCCAGCAGCTCCGGGACAGGGGGCCAGGGAAACACC. This chain joins TRBV13 and TRBJ1-3, with 12 positions matching TRBD1. The read comes to an end 3 residues before the CDR3 does, leaving the germline J gene to fill in the end. This CDR3 is built from 16 residues. CDR1 and CDR2 from the germline V gene are PRHDT and FYEKMQ (reference sequence). Trimming at V came to 4 bases and at J to 4 bases, leaving 5 bases not matched to a gene.